Listed below are T cell receptor beta chains from one sample, sequenced in a study of patients and donors after allogeneic stem cell transplantation. MiXCR, applied by TCRdb to the RT-PCR reads, yields one record per CDR3 protein. Among 900,000 to 1,000,000 distinct CDR3 sequences, approximately 19% were seen once, and the ten largest hold 5% to 7.5%. Specimen: blood, either unsorted or a sorted T cell fraction (not recorded which). These receptors all stem from a human donor who was either an allogeneic HSCT recipient or a stem cell or donor lymphocyte infusion donor (not recorded which). It is not recorded whose cells these are; they may come from a transplant donor. Each CDR3 is given with its conserved first and last residue. The D gene is left open where the match is weak. Some rows have no size entry. The others give once, few or many, or a class for an expanded clone.

j_call | clone_size | v_call | d_call | cdr3_nt | cdr3_aa
TRBJ2-3 | NA | TRBV6-5 | NA | TGTGCCAGCAGTTACGGACGGGCCCCAGATACGCAGTATTTT | CASSYGRAPDTQYF
TRBJ2-1 | NA | TRBV14 | NA | TGTGCCAGCAGCCAAGATTCGATTCTAGCCCCCAATGAGCAGTTCTTC | CASSQDSILAPNEQFF
TRBJ1-1 | few | TRBV14 | TRBD1 | TGTGCCAGCAGCCGACTCCGGGACAGGGCCACTGAAGCTTTCTTT | CASSRLRDRATEAFF
TRBJ1-1 | many | TRBV10-3 | NA | TGTGCCATCAAACAGGCAATGAACACTGAAGCTTTCTTT | CAIKQAMNTEAFF
TRBJ2-5 | NA | TRBV12-3/TRBV12-4 | TRBD2 | TGTGCCAGCAGTTTAGCTAGCGGGGTAAAAGAGACCCAGTACTTC | CASSLASGVKETQYF
TRBJ2-1 | few | TRBV7-3 | TRBD2 | TGTGCCAGCAGCTCGTTAGCGGGAGAAACCTACAATGAGCAGTTCTTC | CASSSLAGETYNEQFF
TRBJ1-2 | NA | TRBV12-3/TRBV12-4 | NA | TGTGCCAGCAGGCCGGGCCAGACTTCCTATGGCTACACCTTC | CASRPGQTSYGYTF
TRBJ1-1 | NA | TRBV7-6 | NA | TGTGCCAGCAGCTTAGCGAAGAGGTGGAGTGAAGCTTTCTTT | CASSLAKRWSEAFF
TRBJ2-7 | many | TRBV25-1 | TRBD1 | TGTGCCAGCAGTGACTCGGCACAGGGGGCGAGGGAGCAGTACTTC | CASSDSAQGAREQYF
TRBJ1-1 | NA | TRBV5-1 | NA | TGCGCCAGCAGCTTGTTTGCTGGGGGGAACACTGAAGCTTTCTTT | CASSLFAGGNTEAFF
TRBJ1-4 | NA | TRBV5-8 | TRBD1 | TGTGCCAGCAGCTTGGGACAGGGAATTTCGGGCGAAAAACTGTTTTTT | CASSLGQGISGEKLFF
TRBJ1-1 | few | TRBV5-6 | NA | TGTGCCAGCAGCCTCCTGCAGGAGGAAGCTTTCTTT | CASSLLQEEAFF
TRBJ1-2 | few | TRBV5-1 | NA | TGCGCCAGCAGCTTGAGGCTGGCGGTAGGACTCTATGGCTACACCTTC | CASSLRLAVGLYGYTF
TRBJ2-2 | few | TRBV27 | NA | TGTGCCAGCAGATTTGAGGGGCAGCCCGGGGAGCTGTTTTTT | CASRFEGQPGELFF
TRBJ1-2 | few | TRBV11-2 | NA | TGTGCCAGCAGCTTAGAAGCGGTTCCCAACTATGGCTACACCTTC | CASSLEAVPNYGYTF
TRBJ2-3 | NA | TRBV3-1 | TRBD2 | TGTGCCAGCAGCCAACCTGGCGGGAGGGCCGGTACAGATACGCAGTATTTT | CASSQPGGRAGTDTQYF
TRBJ2-7 | NA | TRBV12-3/TRBV12-4 | NA | TGTGCCAGCAGTTCCTCCACTAGCAGCCACGAGCAGTACTTC | CASSSSTSSHEQYF
TRBJ2-1 | NA | TRBV6-5 | NA | TGTGCCAGCAGTTACCGCAAAGGGGGCTACAATGAGCAGTTCTTC | CASSYRKGGYNEQFF
TRBJ2-7 | NA | TRBV19 | TRBD1 | TGTGCCAGTAGTAGGGACAGGGAAACTCCCGAGCAGTACTTC | CASSRDRETPEQYF
TRBJ2-3 | few | TRBV20-1 | NA | TGCAGTGCTAGAGGTTCAGGGATCACAGATACGCAGTATTTT | CSARGSGITDTQYF
TRBJ2-2 | NA | TRBV7-6 | TRBD2 | TGTGCCAGCAGCTTAGTTTTAGCGGGGCGCACCGGGGAGCTGTTTTTT | CASSLVLAGRTGELFF
TRBJ2-2 | NA | TRBV5-1 | TRBD2 | TGCGCCAGCAGCCCTTACCCCCGACTAGCCAGGGACACCGGGGAGCTGTTTTTT | CASSPYPRLARDTGELFF
TRBJ2-3 | many | TRBV5-1 | TRBD1 | TGTGCCAGCAGCCCCGGGACAGGGAGCACAGATACGCAGTATTTT | CASSPGTGSTDTQYF
TRBJ2-1 | few | TRBV28 | NA | TGTGCCAGCCTACCTAGGCTCGGTTCGGGTGAGCAGTTCTTC | CASLPRLGSGEQFF
TRBJ2-1 | few | TRBV29-1 | TRBD2 | TGCAGCGTCCAATGGGCTAGCGGGAGTAGTGAGCAGTTCTTC | CSVQWASGSSEQFF
TRBJ2-5 | NA | TRBV7-2 | TRBD2 | TGTGCCAGCAGCTTAGTTAGCGGGGGGGCTGTGAAGACCCAGTACTTC | CASSLVSGGAVKTQYF
TRBJ2-1 | NA | TRBV6-5 | NA | TGTGCCAGCAGTTATTTTGGCGGAAGACGCTACAATGAGCAGTTCTTC | CASSYFGGRRYNEQFF
TRBJ2-4 | few | TRBV12-3/TRBV12-4 | NA | TGTGCCAGCAGCCCTTATAATAATATAGCCAAAAACATTCAGTACTTC | CASSPYNNIAKNIQYF
TRBJ2-3 | NA | TRBV14 | NA | TGTGCCAGCAGCCCCCGGACCCCAATTTTCACAGATACGCAGTATTTT | CASSPRTPIFTDTQYF
TRBJ2-3 | few | TRBV20-1 | TRBD1 | TGCAGTGCTCGACAGGGGAGCTTCACAGATACGCAGTATTTT | CSARQGSFTDTQYF
TRBJ2-7 | NA | TRBV27 | NA | TGTGCCAGCAGTTTACTCCCAGAAGTCTCCTACGAGCAGTACTTC | CASSLLPEVSYEQYF
TRBJ2-3 | many | TRBV5-1 | TRBD1 | TGTGCCAGCAGCTTAAGGGGGACAGGGACTGATACGCAGTATTTT | CASSLRGTGTDTQYF
TRBJ2-7 | NA | TRBV19 | NA | TGTGCCAGTGCAGGGTCCCCCTACGAGCAGTACTTC | CASAGSPYEQYF
TRBJ1-2 | few | TRBV10-3 | NA | TGTGCCATCACCCTACAAGAAAACTATGGCTACACCTTC | CAITLQENYGYTF
TRBJ2-5 | NA | TRBV5-1 | NA | TGCGCCAGCAATATCCGGGGGCCCGAAGAGACCCAGTACTTC | CASNIRGPEETQYF